What follows are 9 T cell receptor beta chains derived from one specimen sequenced in a study of monozygotic twins with inflammatory bowel disease. One entry per CDR3 protein, without DNA, is what TCRdb gives after re-calling the 5' RACE reads. The sample features some 150,000 distinct CDR3 sequences, with 2% to 2.5% in its top ten. Material for sequencing was blood. Receptors originate from a human donor with ulcerative colitis or Crohn's disease, or a healthy co-twin of an affected twin (not recorded which).

The chain uses TRBV7-9 and TRBJ1-2; TCRdb lists TRBD1, though no DNA is available to test this call. The CDR3 runs 15 residues. Germline values: CDR1 SEHNR, CDR2 FQNEAQ (reference sequence). CDR3 protein: CASSPRTGEDYGYTF.

This chain uses TRBV20-1 with TRBJ2-1; checking the TCRdb D call of TRBD2 is not possible without DNA. The length of the CDR3 is 15 residues. CDR1 and CDR2 (germline): DFQATT, SNEGSKA (reference sequence). This CDR3 reads CSAGLLAGVSNEQFF.

The rearrangement uses TRBV7-2 and TRBJ2-7; TCRdb outputs TRBD1, but without DNA this stays unchecked. CDR3 length: 14 residues. Germline loops: CDR1 SGHTA, CDR2 FQGNSA. The CDR3 loop is CASSFVRGNYEQYF.

The gene calls are TRBV19 and TRBJ1-2; checking the TCRdb D call of TRBD1 is not possible without DNA. The CDR3 runs to 13 residues. Looked up from germline, CDR1 is LNHDA and CDR2 is SQIVND (reference sequence). The CDR3 is CASIDSLNYGYTF.

The V call is TRBV7-9, the J call TRBJ1-1. Germline assignment: CDR1 SEHNR and CDR2 FQNEAQ (reference sequence). This CDR3 has 12 amino acids. The CDR3 loop is CASSLAEGMAFF.

This rearrangement joins TRBV20-1 to TRBJ2-7; TCRdb's D call of TRBD1 is untestable without DNA. Germline CDR1 and CDR2: DFQATT and SNEGSKA (reference sequence). The CDR3 covers 13 residues. CDR3 sequence reads: CSATGQGTYEQYF.

The J gene is TRBJ2-1, the V gene TRBV15. Germline lookup yields CDR1 LNHNV and CDR2 YYDKDF (reference sequence). This CDR3 contains 12 residues. The CDR3 here is CATSRVGVVSLF.

V is TRBV7-8 and J is TRBJ2-1; TCRdb's D call, TRBD2, is unchecked because there is no DNA. Germline V gene sequence: CDR1 SGHVS, CDR2 FQNEAQ. CDR3 length: 16 amino acids. This chain's CDR3 is CASSLAVTSGVDEQFF.

This chain joins TRBV4-1 and TRBJ2-7; TCRdb reports TRBD1, a call that lacks DNA to check it against. Germline CDR1 MGHRA, CDR2 YSYEKL. The CDR3 is 15 amino acids. CDR3 loop: CASSQVGGGGYEQYF.